This T cell receptor beta chain was captured by sequencing in a study of T cell repertoires in cytomegalovirus infection. Study-wide context: The public TCR beta signatures pointed to both CMV infection and matching HLA type. Study observations and caveats: CMV-specific TCR beta clonotypes restricted by HLA-C dominated the ex vivo response. Cumulative public TCR beta family frequency identified CMV carriers with the relevant HLA.

Via MiXCR, TCRdb re-called the reads, giving one row per CDR3 protein. This table holds roughly 77,000 distinct CDR3 sequences, under 4.5% found once. This clonotype showed up just a few times. Its antigen is currently unknown. CDR3 size: 21 residues. J was trimmed by 0 bases and V by 6 bases; bases with no gene match: 18. The V gene's germline CDR1 is SGHVS and CDR2 FNYEAQ. Source material: PBMCs. The chain links TRBV7-6 to TRBJ2-2; TRBD2 matches 11 bases. This sequence originates from a human donor in good health (CMV status not recorded). Some clones in this sample may be carry-over from other donors' samples. This CDR3 is CASSPTGRVAGGPTNTGELFF. The CDR3 region has the DNA TGTGCCAGCAGTCCGACGGGTAGGGTAGCGGGAGGGCCTACGAACACCGGGGAGCTGTTTTTT. The full variable domain, its missing parts supplied by reference TRBV7-6 and TRBJ2-2, is GAGVSQSPRYKVTKRGQDVALRCDPISGHVSLYWYRQALGQGPEFLTYFNYEAQQDKSGLPNDRFSAERPEGSISTLTIQRTEQRDSAMYRCASSPTGRVAGGPTNTGELFFGEGSRLTVL.